These 30 T cell receptor beta chains originate from one sample sequenced in a study of T cell responses to AZD1222 COVID-19 vaccine. The data were produced by immunoSEQ multiplex PCR, yet TCRdb's version contains in-frame clones alone and is incomplete. The data contain about 60,000 clones, over 65% of them singletons. The starting material was peripheral blood, obtained 28 days after the second AZD1222 dose. The receptors stem from an adult who received the AZD1222 COVID-19 vaccine.

The chain couples TRBV6-8 to TRBJ2-1; D uncertain. Germline CDR1 MNHGY, CDR2 SAAAGT. V shed 7 bases and J shed 2 bases, with 18 bases lying between them. CDR3 size: 16 residues. The CDR3: CASMPPTNPPYNEQFF. CDR3 sequence (DNA): TGTGCCAGCATGCCCCCCACTAACCCACCCTACAATGAGCAGTTCTTC.

This clone showed up just a few times. This chain connects TRBV18 to TRBJ2-7; possible D gene TRBD1, 6 bases. The CDR3 length is 12 residues. Germline V gene sequence: CDR1 KGHSH, CDR2 LQKENI. V lost 6 bases, J lost 7 bases, and 13 bases lay in between. CDR3 residues: CASSPGVEEQYF. The CDR3 DNA reads as TGTGCCAGCTCCCCAGGGGTGGAGGAGCAGTACTTC.

The rearrangement uses TRBV9 and TRBJ2-1; 10 bases map to TRBD2. The J segment lost 6 bases and the V segment lost 0 bases, leaving 12 bases of the junction unmatched. The length of the CDR3 is 18 residues. Germline V gene sequence: CDR1 SGDLS, CDR2 YYNGEE. The CDR3 DNA follows: TGTGCCAGCAGCGTAGCGCTTATGAGCGGGGGGGTTCGCAATGAGCAGTTCTTC. Translating gives CASSVALMSGGVRNEQFF.

This chain connects TRBV9 to TRBJ1-3; D is ambiguous. Trimming pared 0 bases from V and 0 bases from J, leaving 13 bases between. The CDR3 contains 17 residues. CDR1 is SGDLS and CDR2 is YYNGEE in the germline V gene. CDR3 nucleotide sequence: TGTGCCAGCAGCGTAGAAGGCCCGTTTGGCTCTGGAAACACCATATATTTT. Amino acid sequence: CASSVEGPFGSGNTIYF.

The CDR3 nucleotides read TGTGCCACCAGCACGAGCGGGGGAGTGTTAGATACGCAGTATTTT. This encodes CATSTSGGVLDTQYF. The chain has TRBV15 and TRBJ2-3; 8 bases are a match to TRBD2. V gave up 4 bases and J gave up 5 bases; unmatched junction bases: 8. CDR1 and CDR2 from the germline V gene are LNHNV and YYDKDF (reference sequence). The CDR3 is made up of 15 amino acids.

The rearrangement joins TRBV7-9 to TRBJ1-5; D call uncertain. V was shortened by 2 bases and J by 0 bases, with 5 bases between the two germline ends. The CDR3 totals 14 residues. Germline-derived CDR1 and CDR2 are SEHNR and FQNEAQ (reference sequence). CDR3 bases: TGTGCCAGCAGCTTAATGGATAGCAATCAGCCCCAGCATTTT. It encodes CASSLMDSNQPQHF.

V usage is TRBV20-1 and J usage is TRBJ2-1; D is unclear. The CDR3 is 11 residues long. Trimming took 6 bases from V and 5 from J, leaving 8 bases between them. Per germline, CDR1 DFQATT and CDR2 SNEGSKA (reference sequence). The chain's CDR3 is CSAERDNEQFF. CDR3 sequence (DNA): TGCAGTGCAGAAAGGGACAATGAGCAGTTCTTC.

The chain's CDR3 is CASSSIGDRGHEQYF. CDR3 in DNA: TGTGCCAGTAGCAGCATAGGGGACAGGGGGCACGAGCAGTACTTC. The chain employs TRBV19 and TRBJ2-7, with 12 bases aligning to TRBD1. This CDR3 region has 15 residues. Germline loops: CDR1 LNHDA, CDR2 SQIVND (reference sequence). V lost 6 bases to trimming and J lost 5 bases; unmatched junction nucleotides: 8.

The chain couples TRBV28 to TRBJ1-1; no reliable D call. The V and J ends lost 5 bases and 10 bases respectively, with 20 bases between them. Per germline, CDR1 MDHEN and CDR2 SYDVKM. The CDR3 length is 14 residues. The chain's CDR3 is CASSAPGRAKGAFF. Here the CDR3 DNA reads TGTGCCAGCAGTGCCCCCGGGCGGGCTAAGGGAGCTTTCTTT.

The chain recombines TRBV5-1 with TRBJ1-2; 12 positions agree with TRBD1. The CDR3 is 16 amino acids. V trimming: 0 bases; J trimming: 4 bases; junction bases outside the gene matches: 4. The germline gives CDR1 SGHRS, CDR2 YFSETQ. As DNA, the CDR3 is TGCGCCAGCAGCTTGGCCGGGACAGGGGGCGGCTATGGCTACACCTTC. It is translated as CASSLAGTGGGYGYTF.

This chain links TRBV30 with TRBJ2-5; D is undetermined. Trimming removed 0 bases at V and 4 bases at J, with 3 bases between. Looked up from germline, CDR1 is GTSNPN and CDR2 is SVGIG (reference sequence). The CDR3 spans 11 residues. CDR3: CAWSVGETQYF. DNA for the CDR3: TGTGCCTGGAGTGTAGGAGAGACCCAGTACTTC.

This chain joins TRBV2 and TRBJ1-2, with 8 bases that match TRBD1. CDR1 and CDR2 (germline): SNHLY, FYNNEI. The ends lost 8 bases at V and 2 bases at J; junction bases unmatched: 7. The CDR3 is made up of 14 amino acids. CDR3 coding DNA: TGTGCCAGCGGGGCAGGGGGCGACAACTATGGCTACACCTTC. It yields the protein CASGAGGDNYGYTF.

This chain connects TRBV30 to TRBJ1-3; no definite D call. The germline CDR1 and CDR2 sequences are GTSNPN and SVGIG (reference sequence). The V and J ends lost 2 bases and 3 bases respectively, with 14 bases between them. This CDR3 comprises 15 residues. The CDR3: CAWSLSLVGGNTIYF. CDR3 DNA: TGTGCCTGGAGTTTGAGTCTAGTTGGTGGAAACACCATATATTTT.

CDR3 sequence: CASSYGGRLNEKLFF. Here the CDR3 DNA reads TGTGCCAGCAGTTACGGGGGTCGGTTAAATGAAAAACTGTTTTTT. This chain uses TRBV6-5 with TRBJ1-4, with D perhaps matching TRBD1 (5 bases). CDR1 is MNHEY, CDR2 SVGAGI, per germline. The CDR3 spans 15 residues. Deletions cut 2 bases from V and 5 bases from J, with 12 bases between.

V usage is TRBV4-2 and J usage is TRBJ2-3, with D unresolved. Trimming pared 1 base from V and 0 bases from J, leaving 14 bases between. This CDR3 is built from 17 residues. Germline CDR1 reads LGHNA; CDR2 reads YNFKEQ. CDR3 DNA: TGTGCCAGCAGCCAAGGGATTTCAGCCTCTAGCACAGATACGCAGTATTTT. It encodes CASSQGISASSTDTQYF.

The J gene is TRBJ1-2, the V gene TRBV5-1; 12 bases fit TRBD1. Germline V gene sequence: CDR1 SGHRS, CDR2 YFSETQ. The CDR3 is made up of 16 amino acids. Trimming at V came to 2 bases and at J to 2 bases, leaving 4 bases not matched to a gene. DNA for the CDR3: TGCGCCAGCAGCTTCGGGACAGGGGGCACAAACTATGGCTACACCTTC. It translates to CASSFGTGGTNYGYTF.

As to this clone: Additional DNA sequences in this sample encode the identical CDR3. The CDR3: CASSYGSSGNTIYF. The CDR3 DNA is TGTGCCAGCAGTTATGGGAGCTCTGGAAACACCATATATTTT. This rearrangement joins TRBV6-5 to TRBJ1-3; D unclear. CDR1 is MNHEY, CDR2 SVGAGI, per germline. Trimming shortened V by 3 bases and J by 0 bases, and 6 bases separated the two germline ends. The CDR3 extends over 14 amino acids.

The V call is TRBV30, the J call TRBJ2-3; 11 bases line up with TRBD2. Germline CDR1 GTSNPN, CDR2 SVGIG (reference sequence). J lost 0 bases, V lost 4 bases, and 12 bases had no gene match. The CDR3 extends over 18 amino acids. The CDR3 region is CAWTARQLAGGSTDTQYF. The CDR3, as DNA: TGTGCCTGGACGGCCCGCCAGCTAGCGGGGGGCAGCACAGATACGCAGTATTTT.

The chain joins TRBV6-5 to TRBJ1-4; D is unresolved. The CDR3 has 15 amino acids. From germline, CDR1 is MNHEY and CDR2 SVGAGI. The V gene lost 2 bases and the J gene lost 6 bases, with 13 bases spanning the gap. DNA of the CDR3: TGTGCCAGCAGTTACGGGTCAGGTGGGGATGAAAAACTGTTTTTT. Its protein product is CASSYGSGGDEKLFF.

In this sample, this clone turned up once. V gene TRBV28 combines with J gene TRBJ2-7; no clear D gene. Germline assignment: CDR1 MDHEN and CDR2 SYDVKM. Trimming left V 1 base short and J 5 bases short, with 18 bases between. This CDR3 is 16 amino acids long. This CDR3 is CASSLYTTAPQDEQYF. The CDR3 DNA follows: TGTGCCAGCAGTTTATATACCACAGCCCCTCAGGACGAGCAGTACTTC.

V gene TRBV6-2 or TRBV6-3 combines with J gene TRBJ2-2; D possibly corresponds to TRBD1 (6 bases). The ends were cut back, 6 bases at V and 6 bases at J, with 14 bases in the middle. Germline CDR1 is MNHEY and CDR2 is SVGEGT. There are 14 residues in the CDR3. The CDR3 sequence is CASSKRGGPGELFF. CDR3 DNA: TGTGCCAGCAGCAAACGTGGGGGCCCCGGGGAGCTGTTTTTT.

This clone was seen more than once but under ten times. V usage is TRBV7-2 and J usage is TRBJ2-1; 13 bases agree with TRBD2. V lost 0 bases to trimming and J lost 6 bases; unmatched junction nucleotides: 5. The CDR3 loop spans 17 amino acids. From germline, CDR1 is SGHTA and CDR2 FQGNSA. As DNA, the CDR3 is TGTGCCAGCAGCTTAGCCCCGGGACTAGCGGGGTTCAATGAGCAGTTCTTC. Residues: CASSLAPGLAGFNEQFF. Full variable domain (outside the CDR3, taken from reference TRBV7-2 and TRBJ2-1): GAGVSQSPSNKVTEKGKDVELRCDPISGHTALYWYRQSLGQGLEFLIYFQGNSAPDKSGLPSDRFSAERTGGSVSTLTIQRTQQEDSAVYLCASSLAPGLAGFNEQFFGPGTRLTVL.

V usage is TRBV13 and J usage is TRBJ2-7, with 8 positions matching TRBD1. The V gene's germline CDR1 is PRHDT and CDR2 FYEKMQ (reference sequence). V dropped 1 base and J dropped 6; count of bases not matched to a gene: 5. This CDR3 region has 14 residues. DNA of the CDR3: TGTGCCAGCAGCTTAGAGACAGGGGCCTCCGAGCAGTACTTC. Translating gives CASSLETGASEQYF.

The V and J genes are TRBV6-2 or TRBV6-3 and TRBJ2-7; 9 nucleotides agree with TRBD2. Germline V gene lookup returns CDR1 MNHEY and CDR2 SVGEGT. The junction had 4 bases not matched to a gene; V was cut back by 7 bases and J by 6 bases. This CDR3 comprises 12 residues. CDR3 in amino acids: CASTPSGIEQYF. The CDR3 bases are TGTGCCAGCACCCCTAGCGGGATCGAGCAGTACTTC.

CDR3 amino acids: CASSQYAVAGGPSNEQFF. Here the CDR3 DNA reads TGCGCCAGCAGCCAATACGCCGTAGCGGGGGGGCCAAGCAATGAGCAGTTCTTC. The V and J genes are TRBV4-3 and TRBJ2-1; 11 bases align to TRBD2. Germline V gene sequence: CDR1 LGHNA, CDR2 YSLEER. Unmatched junction bases numbered 12, after V lost 2 bases and J lost 6 bases. The CDR3 consists of 18 residues.

J is TRBJ1-1 and V is TRBV5-1; TRBD1 is a possible D gene (5 bases). The CDR3 has 15 amino acids. Looked up from germline, CDR1 is SGHRS and CDR2 is YFSETQ. V lost 0 bases, J lost 4 bases, and 13 bases lay in between. The CDR3 coding sequence is TGCGCCAGCAGCTTGGACGGGGTCGGGGGCACTGAAGCTTTCTTT. Translated: CASSLDGVGGTEAFF.

The chain recombines TRBV6-5 with TRBJ1-6; possibly TRBD1 for D (5 bases). V dropped 6 bases and J dropped 9 bases, with 12 bases sitting between them. Germline V CDR1 and CDR2: MNHEY, SVGAGI. This CDR3 is 13 amino acids long. The CDR3 spells CASSFRERSPLHF. In nucleotides, the CDR3 is TGTGCCAGCAGCTTCAGGGAACGTTCACCCCTCCACTTT.

V usage is TRBV7-8 and J usage is TRBJ1-1, with a weak D call TRBD1 (5 bases). Deletions cut 6 bases from V and 4 bases from J, with 12 bases between. The CDR3 spans 13 residues. Germline loops: CDR1 SGHVS, CDR2 FQNEAQ. The chain's CDR3 is CASSRPGRTEAFF. CDR3 nucleotides: TGTGCCAGCAGTCGCCCGGGGCGCACTGAAGCTTTCTTT.

The chain is built from TRBV6-2 or TRBV6-3 and TRBJ1-5; D remains ambiguous. The V end was cut by 4 bases, the J end by 2 bases, with 12 bases between. Germline V gene sequence: CDR1 MNHEY, CDR2 SVGEGT. The CDR3 extends over 15 amino acids. The CDR3 loop is CASSSESAGNQPQHF. The DNA for the CDR3 is TGTGCCAGCAGTTCCGAATCGGCTGGCAATCAGCCCCAGCATTTT.

This clone has a count of ten or more. This rearrangement joins TRBV28 to TRBJ2-5; D not certain. Trimming stripped 5 bases from V and 5 bases from J, with 9 bases between. The CDR3 consists of 12 residues. Germline CDR1 and CDR2: MDHEN and SYDVKM. In DNA, the CDR3 is TGTGCCAGCAGTCCCTATAGGGAGACCCAGTACTTC. Translation: CASSPYRETQYF.